This TCR beta chain was retrieved from a study of T-cell memory formation after mild COVID-19 listed by TCRdb under 2021. Context from the whole study: TCR sequence clusters from the two donors were found to be largely donor specific. The cohort was made up of two young adult volunteers, one female and one male, who were previously healthy. T-cell clones expanding and contracting after mild COVID-19 in two donors were tracked by longitudinal TCRalpha and TCRbeta repertoire sequencing. Broader findings and caveats from the paper: The study included only a couple of mild cases, and larger cohorts that include severe cases with pre-infection samples were judged to be necessary. Contracting CD4+ clones appeared mostly in the CM and EM memory subsets, whereas CD8+ clones were enriched in EMRA. Some responding clones were detected in pre-infection memory, suggesting pre-existing cross-reactive memory T cells joined the SARS-CoV-2 response. Clones that contracted from day 15 to 85 showed balanced CD4/CD8 phenotypes, whereas a second wave of clones that expanded from day 15 to 37 leaned towards CD4+. The second-wave clones that peaked on day 37 were not confirmed to be SARS-CoV-2 specific.

PBMCs were isolated by Ficoll-Paque density gradient centrifugation. Counted from cysteine to phenylalanine, this CDR3 has 13 amino acids. Just CDR3 DNA is preserved here, 39 bases in frame from base 1. V and J are trimmed by 7 bases and 5 bases, and the gene matches miss 5 bases of the junction. The germline V gene supplies CDR1 ENHRY and CDR2 SYGVKD. Comment on this clonotype: What antigen it recognizes has not been identified. The input lacks base qualities; no much larger clone sits a single base away.

Instrument on record: Illumina NovaSeq 6000. TCRalpha and TCRbeta cDNA libraries were constructed by 5'RACE with constant-segment primers, with sample barcodes and unique molecular identifiers being introduced. Trizol reagent was used to extract RNA from every sample. The libraries were amplified in two PCR steps, and the second step added a second sample barcode and Illumina TruSeq adapters. The libraries were sequenced on an Illumina NovaSeq using 2 x 150 bp paired-end reads. The authors' analysis ran thus. Demultiplexing of reads and collapsing into UMI-guided consensus sequences were performed with migec v1.2.7. With mixcr v2.1.11, UMI consensuses were aligned to TRA and TRB V and J templates and assembled into clonotypes. A clonotype was counted as expanded or contracted only if both edgeR and NoisET called the change significant, with noise models trained on biological replicates. For edgeR calls, a false discovery rate-adjusted p below 0.01 and a log2 fold-change threshold of 1 were applied. As an exploratory analysis of dynamics, max-normalized trajectories of the 1000 most abundant clonotypes were examined with PCA combined with hierarchical clustering. Separately sequenced CD4+ and CD8+ repertoires were used to assign the CD4 or CD8 phenotype of responding clones. The public reads were reprocessed in TCRdb via fastp at Q25 and MiXCR, keeping in-frame beta chains. Identical CDR3 protein sequences are pooled into one entry, listed with their most common genes and DNA. The V and J calls here are based on TCRdb, not the publication. The sample table shows hundreds of thousands of distinct CDR3 sequences, and 20% are seen once. The ten largest clones take up roughly 8.4% of the sample.

The sequence links TRBV10-3 to TRBJ2-1; 7 central nucleotides agree with TRBD2. The specimen was PBMCs or a T cell subset sorted from them (not recorded which). This TCR was recovered from an adult woman who had mild COVID-19 (a few samples of this study predate the infection). The sample titles of this study are shuffled in the database, so cell type and time point are left out; the donor was told from shared clones. CDR3 region: CAIKTSAHNEQFF. In nucleotides, the sequence is TGTGCCATCAAAACTAGCGCCCACAATGAGCAGTTCTTC.